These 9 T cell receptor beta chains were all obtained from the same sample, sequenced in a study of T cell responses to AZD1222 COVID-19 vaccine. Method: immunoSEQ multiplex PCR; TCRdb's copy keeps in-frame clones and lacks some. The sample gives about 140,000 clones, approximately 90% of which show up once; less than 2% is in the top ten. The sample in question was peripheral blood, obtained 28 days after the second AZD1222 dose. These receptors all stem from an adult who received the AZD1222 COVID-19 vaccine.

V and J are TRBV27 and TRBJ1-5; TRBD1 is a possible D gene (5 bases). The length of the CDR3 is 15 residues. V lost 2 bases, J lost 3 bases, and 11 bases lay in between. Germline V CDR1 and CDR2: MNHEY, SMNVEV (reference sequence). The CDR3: CASSLRGLINQPQHF. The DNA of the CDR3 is TGTGCCAGCAGTTTAAGGGGACTGATCAATCAGCCCCAGCATTTT.

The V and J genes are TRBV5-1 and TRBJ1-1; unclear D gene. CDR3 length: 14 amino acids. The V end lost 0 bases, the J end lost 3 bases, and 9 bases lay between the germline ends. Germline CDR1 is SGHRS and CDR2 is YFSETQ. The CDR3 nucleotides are TGCGCCAGCAGCTTGGGTCTCTCATACACTGAAGCTTTCTTT. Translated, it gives CASSLGLSYTEAFF.

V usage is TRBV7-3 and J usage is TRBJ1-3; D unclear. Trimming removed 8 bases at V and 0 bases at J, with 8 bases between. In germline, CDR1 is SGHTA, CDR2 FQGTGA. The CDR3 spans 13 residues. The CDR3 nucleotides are TGTGCCAGCGCGGCGGGCTCTGGAAACACCATATATTTT. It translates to CASAAGSGNTIYF.

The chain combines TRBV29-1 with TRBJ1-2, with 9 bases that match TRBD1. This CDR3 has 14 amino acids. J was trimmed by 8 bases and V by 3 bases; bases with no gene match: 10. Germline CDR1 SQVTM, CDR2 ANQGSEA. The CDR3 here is CSVDLQQGARGYTF. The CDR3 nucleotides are TGCAGCGTTGATTTACAACAGGGGGCGCGGGGCTACACCTTC.

CDR3 nucleotide sequence: TGTGCCAGCAGCCAAGAGCCGGGATACAATGAGCAGTTCTTC. Translation gives CASSQEPGYNEQFF. The chain uses TRBV3-1 (or the pseudogene TRBV3-2) and TRBJ2-1, with a possible D match to TRBD2 (5 bases). The V end was cut by 0 bases, the J end by 4 bases, with 7 bases between. This CDR3 spans 14 amino acids. CDR1 and CDR2 (germline): LGHDT, YNNKEL (reference sequence).

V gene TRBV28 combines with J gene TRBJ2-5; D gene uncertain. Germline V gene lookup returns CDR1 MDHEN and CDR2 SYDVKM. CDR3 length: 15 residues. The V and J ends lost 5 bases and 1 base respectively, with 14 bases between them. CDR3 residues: CASSPRGSRQETQYF. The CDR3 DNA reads TGTGCCAGCAGTCCGCGTGGTTCCCGCCAAGAGACCCAGTACTTC.

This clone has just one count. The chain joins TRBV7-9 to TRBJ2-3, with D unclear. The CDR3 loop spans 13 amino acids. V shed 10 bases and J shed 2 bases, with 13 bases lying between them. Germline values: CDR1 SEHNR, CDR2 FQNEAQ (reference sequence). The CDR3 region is CATPGLVTDTQYF. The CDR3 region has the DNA TGTGCCACCCCAGGCCTTGTCACAGATACGCAGTATTTT. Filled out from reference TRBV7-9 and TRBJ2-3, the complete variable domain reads DTGVSQNPRHKITKRGQNVTFRCDPISEHNRLYWYRQTLGQGPEFLTYFQNEAQLEKSRLLSDRFSAERPKGSFSTLEIQRTEQGDSAMYLCATPGLVTDTQYFGPGTRLTVL.

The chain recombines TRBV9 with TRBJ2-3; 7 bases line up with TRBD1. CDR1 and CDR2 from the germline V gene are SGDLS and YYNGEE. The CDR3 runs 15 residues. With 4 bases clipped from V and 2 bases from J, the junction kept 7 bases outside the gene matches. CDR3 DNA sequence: TGTGCCAGCAGCCCAGAGGGGGCGATCACAGATACGCAGTATTTT. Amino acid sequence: CASSPEGAITDTQYF.

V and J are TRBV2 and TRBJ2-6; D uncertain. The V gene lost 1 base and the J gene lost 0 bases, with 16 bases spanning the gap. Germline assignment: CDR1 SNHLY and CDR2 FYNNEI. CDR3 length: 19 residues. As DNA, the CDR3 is TGTGCCAGCAGTGAAGGGGGTGGAGCAGGTAGCTCTGGGGCCAACGTCCTGACTTTC. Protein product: CASSEGGGAGSSGANVLTF.